The 25 T cell receptor beta chains below all came from one sample that was sequenced in a study of T-cell reconstitution after alpha-beta-depleted transplantation in children. Preparing the TCRbeta library involved the use of unique molecular identifiers. Each CDR3 protein gets one entry after TCRdb re-called the PCR reads with MiXCR. The sample holds some 200,000 distinct CDR3 sequences, 6.5% to 7.5% seen once. Sequences were derived from PBMCs from the stem cell graft donor, sampled from the stem cell graft. The receptors derive from a human donor who donated a stem cell graft to a child with Wiskott-Aldrich syndrome.

V gene TRBV20-1 combines with J gene TRBJ1-1; D is unclear. The germline V gene has CDR1 DFQATT and CDR2 SNEGSKA (reference sequence). The germline V and J ends were trimmed by 3 bases and 1 base, with 3 bases remaining between them. CDR3 length: 11 amino acids. The CDR3 spells CSASKNTEAFF. CDR3 bases: TGCAGTGCTAGTAAGAACACTGAAGCTTTCTTT.

This clonotype was detected many times. The chain has TRBV29-1 and TRBJ2-7; TRBD2 might be the D (5 bases). CDR1 SQVTM and CDR2 ANQGSEA come from the germline V gene. V was shortened by 5 bases and J by 5 bases, with 19 bases between the two germline ends. This CDR3 contains 14 residues. CDR3 DNA sequence: TGCAGCGTTCCTGCGGCGGGCGGCTTTAACGAGCAGTACTTC. Its protein product is CSVPAAGGFNEQYF.

The sample holds many counts of this clonotype. V usage is TRBV27 and J usage is TRBJ1-2, with D hard to call. The V and J ends lost 0 bases and 4 bases respectively, with 9 bases between them. Germline CDR1 MNHEY, CDR2 SMNVEV (reference sequence). The CDR3 loop spans 14 amino acids. Here the CDR3 DNA reads TGTGCCAGCAGTTTATCAAGGCAGCTCTATGGCTACACCTTC. As protein: CASSLSRQLYGYTF.

This clonotype was detected many times. The chain employs TRBV6-5 and TRBJ1-5; D remains unclear. CDR1 and CDR2 (germline): MNHEY, SVGAGI. The germline V and J ends were trimmed by 0 bases and 2 bases, with 2 bases remaining between them. The CDR3 has 13 residues. The CDR3 is CASSYSRNQPQHF. The CDR3 DNA reads as TGTGCCAGCAGTTACTCCCGCAATCAGCCCCAGCATTTT.

There are many counts of this clonotype. The gene calls are TRBV9 and TRBJ2-7, with 12 bases that match TRBD2. The CDR3 length is 14 residues. With 2 bases clipped from V and 7 bases from J, the junction kept 4 bases outside the gene matches. Looked up from germline, CDR1 is SGDLS and CDR2 is YYNGEE. CDR3 DNA sequence: TGTGCCAGCAGCGTTAGGCTAGCGGGAGGGGAGCAGTACTTC. This sequence encodes CASSVRLAGGEQYF.

J is TRBJ2-3 and V is TRBV7-9; D remains ambiguous. This CDR3 has 14 amino acids. CDR1 and CDR2 (germline): SEHNR, FQNEAQ (reference sequence). The V and J ends lost 5 bases and 4 bases respectively, with 13 bases between them. The CDR3 sequence is CASSQPGSPDTQYF. The DNA for the CDR3 is TGTGCCAGCAGCCAGCCGGGCTCCCCAGATACGCAGTATTTT.

The gene calls are TRBV5-6 and TRBJ2-1; D gene unclear. The V gene's germline CDR1 is SGHDT and CDR2 YYEEEE. The V end was cut by 4 bases, the J end by 6 bases, with 14 bases between. The CDR3 loop spans 14 amino acids. The CDR3 coding sequence is TGTGCCAGCAGCCCGGACGTCCCCTGCAATGAGCAGTTCTTC. Amino acid sequence: CASSPDVPCNEQFF.

This clonotype was detected ten times or more. The V and J genes are TRBV18 and TRBJ2-3, with D possibly TRBD1 on 6 matching bases. Trimming took off 5 bases at V and 5 bases at J, with 11 bases between the two ends. This CDR3 contains 13 residues. The germline V gene encodes CDR1 KGHSH and CDR2 LQKENI. DNA for the CDR3: TGTGCCAGCTCAATACAGGGTGGAGATACGCAGTATTTT. Translated: CASSIQGGDTQYF.

The chain recombines TRBV7-9 with TRBJ2-5; D is possibly TRBD1 (5 bases). Germline loops: CDR1 SEHNR, CDR2 FQNEAQ (reference sequence). The CDR3 length is 16 residues. V dropped 1 base and J dropped 3 bases, with 15 bases sitting between them. The CDR3 DNA reads TGTGCCAGCAGCTTAGGTGCAGGGTGGTCCGAAGAGACCCAGTACTTC. It specifies CASSLGAGWSEETQYF.

Many counts were recorded for this clonotype. This chain connects TRBV7-2 to TRBJ2-7; D remains ambiguous. The CDR3 length is 14 residues. Looked up from germline, CDR1 is SGHTA and CDR2 is FQGNSA. The V end lost 1 base, the J end lost 7 bases, and 14 bases lay between the germline ends. CDR3 loop: CASSLGLEPREQYF. The CDR3 nucleotides are TGTGCCAGCAGCTTAGGTCTCGAGCCCCGGGAGCAGTACTTC.

This clonotype has a count of ten or more. The chain combines TRBV5-1 with TRBJ2-1, with 7 bases matching TRBD1. Germline CDR1 SGHRS, CDR2 YFSETQ. The CDR3 runs 15 residues. The trim removed 4 bases at V and 2 bases at J, leaving 6 bases unmatched. CDR3 nucleotide sequence: TGCGCCAGCAGCCCCCAAGGGGGCGCCTACAATGAGCAGTTCTTC. Amino acids: CASSPQGGAYNEQFF.

In its sample, this clonotype was seen many times. This chain uses TRBV7-2 with TRBJ2-3; 8 positions agree with TRBD2. Germline values: CDR1 SGHTA, CDR2 FQGNSA. This CDR3 spans 14 amino acids. V trimming: 2 bases; J trimming: 13 bases; junction bases outside the gene matches: 11. This CDR3 is CASSLTNPGLVKYF. The CDR3 nucleotides are TGTGCCAGCAGCTTAACCAACCCGGGACTAGTCAAGTATTTT.

This clonotype has a count of ten or more. The rearrangement joins TRBV15 to TRBJ2-5, with 7 bases that match TRBD1. V lost 1 base and J lost 2; bases outside the gene matches: 4. This CDR3 has 15 amino acids. Germline V gives CDR1 LNHNV, CDR2 YYDKDF (reference sequence). CDR3 protein: CATSRVNRGQETQYF. The DNA of the CDR3 is TGTGCCACCAGCAGAGTTAACAGGGGACAAGAGACCCAGTACTTC.

In this sample, this clonotype turned up many times. This chain uses TRBV20-1 with TRBJ1-1; the D is unclear. The CDR3 loop spans 13 amino acids. In germline, CDR1 is DFQATT, CDR2 SNEGSKA (reference sequence). Trimming pared 6 bases from V and 0 bases from J, leaving 11 bases between. In DNA, the CDR3 is TGCAGTGCGAGGGCCAATCTGAACACTGAAGCTTTCTTT. This codes for CSARANLNTEAFF.

There are many counts of this clonotype. This chain uses TRBV20-1 with TRBJ2-3; D is possibly TRBD1 (6 bases). The CDR3 is 16 amino acids. In germline, CDR1 is DFQATT, CDR2 SNEGSKA (reference sequence). Trimming took off 0 bases at V and 0 bases at J, with 13 bases between the two ends. CDR3 DNA: TGCAGTGCTAGAGATCCTATTACAGGGAGCACAGATACGCAGTATTTT. Translation: CSARDPITGSTDTQYF.

With regard to this clonotype: A much bigger clone sits one base away, suggesting this may be a read error. The chain links TRBV20-1 to TRBJ2-4; 9 bases map to TRBD1. Germline values: CDR1 DFQATT, CDR2 SNEGSKA (reference sequence). V was clipped by 0 bases and J by 3 bases; unmatched bases: 6. The CDR3 runs 16 residues. CDR3 in amino acids: CSARDRTGVHKNIQYF. The CDR3 DNA reads as TGCAGTGCTAGAGATAGGACAGGGGTACACAAAAACATTCAGTACTTC.

This clonotype came up many times. The chain recombines TRBV7-2 with TRBJ2-7; D is unresolved. The CDR3 runs to 14 residues. Germline V gene lookup returns CDR1 SGHTA and CDR2 FQGNSA. The V gene lost 2 bases and the J gene lost 1 base, with 9 bases spanning the gap. DNA of the CDR3: TGTGCCAGCAGCTTATCGGCAATTTCCTACGAGCAGTACTTC. Protein product: CASSLSAISYEQYF.

The V call is TRBV5-3, the J call TRBJ1-2; D not certain. TRBV5-3 is an ORF, and what it does is uncertain. V dropped 9 bases and J dropped 7 bases, with 19 bases sitting between them. There are 13 residues in the CDR3. The CDR3 loop reads CAMRPRVLFGYTF. Written as DNA, the CDR3 is TGTGCCATGAGACCGAGGGTCCTCTTTGGCTACACCTTC.

The table lists this clonotype with a few counts. V usage is TRBV16 and J usage is TRBJ1-1, with D hard to call. V was pared by 6 bases and J by 8 bases, with 13 bases between. The CDR3 covers 12 residues. Germline CDR1 reads KGHSY; CDR2 reads FQNENV. The CDR3 nucleotides read TGTGCCAGCAGACCAAGTGGTCAGGAAGCTTTCTTT. As protein: CASRPSGQEAFF.

This sequence joins TRBV3-1 and TRBJ2-5, with TRBD1 matching 11 bases. The CDR3 is made up of 14 amino acids. CDR1 is LGHDT and CDR2 is YNNKEL in the germline V gene (reference sequence). With V trimmed by 4 bases and J by 3 bases, 1 base remained unmatched. CDR3 DNA sequence: TGTGCCAGCAGCCGGACAGGGGGCAAAGAGACCCAGTACTTC. This gives the protein CASSRTGGKETQYF.

This clonotype was detected ten times or more. The chain carries TRBV7-2 and TRBJ1-2; no definite D call. The CDR3 extends over 12 amino acids. Germline loops: CDR1 SGHTA, CDR2 FQGNSA. V dropped 2 bases and J dropped 8 bases, with 9 bases sitting between them. The DNA of the CDR3 is TGTGCCAGCAGCTTATCGGGCCTCGGCTACACCTTC. This translates into CASSLSGLGYTF.

This clonotype was seen many times. V gene TRBV29-1 combines with J gene TRBJ1-2, with no clear D. V was cut by 5 bases and J by 6 bases, with 10 bases left in between. Germline values: CDR1 SQVTM, CDR2 ANQGSEA. There are 11 residues in the CDR3. The CDR3 region is CSVTGINGYTF. CDR3 bases: TGCAGCGTTACCGGGATCAATGGCTACACCTTC.

This clonotype was counted ten times or more. This chain uses TRBV5-1 with TRBJ2-3, with D possibly being TRBD1 (6 bases). CDR1 is SGHRS and CDR2 is YFSETQ in the germline V gene. The CDR3 sequence is 14 residues long. Trimming left V 7 bases short and J 1 base short, with 13 bases between. CDR3 sequence reads: CASGTDRRTDTQYF. The CDR3 DNA is TGCGCCAGCGGGACCGACAGGCGCACAGATACGCAGTATTTT.

This clonotype was recorded many times. The chain links TRBV20-1 to TRBJ2-7; D is unclear. Germline CDR1 and CDR2: DFQATT and SNEGSKA (reference sequence). The CDR3 runs 11 residues. Written as DNA, the CDR3 is TGCTCGAGAGGCAGAGCCTACGAGCAGTACTTC. It is translated as CSRGRAYEQYF.

Comments on this clonotype: A single base separates this from a much larger clone, so it may be a read error. The rearrangement uses TRBV20-1 and TRBJ1-6; a weak D match, TRBD1 (5 bases). From germline, CDR1 is DFQATT and CDR2 SNEGSKA (reference sequence). CDR3 size: 12 residues. CDR3 nucleotides: TGCAGTGCCAGCGGGGGGGATTCACCCTTCCACTTT. Protein sequence: CSASGGDSPFHF.